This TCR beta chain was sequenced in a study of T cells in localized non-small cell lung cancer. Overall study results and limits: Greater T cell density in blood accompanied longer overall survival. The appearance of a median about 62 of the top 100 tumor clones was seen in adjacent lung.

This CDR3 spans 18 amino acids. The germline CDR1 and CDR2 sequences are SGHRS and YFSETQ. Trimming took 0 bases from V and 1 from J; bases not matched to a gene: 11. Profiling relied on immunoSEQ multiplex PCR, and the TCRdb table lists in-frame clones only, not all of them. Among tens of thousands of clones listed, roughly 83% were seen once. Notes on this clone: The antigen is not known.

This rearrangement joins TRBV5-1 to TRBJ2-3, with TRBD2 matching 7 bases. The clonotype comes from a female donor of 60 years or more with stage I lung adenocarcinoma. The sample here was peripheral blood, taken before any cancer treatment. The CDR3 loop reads CASSLVGSGSLGTDTQYF. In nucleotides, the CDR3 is TGCGCCAGCAGCTTGGTAGGTAGCGGGTCCCTCGGCACAGATACGCAGTATTTT.